This section outlines one T cell receptor (beta chain) sequence together with its context. Random hexamers were used to reverse transcribe the RNA input (roughly 0.5 to 1 ug). TCRdb re-called the immunoSEQ multiplex PCR reads with MiXCR, one entry per CDR3 protein. The sample includes 200,000 to 250,000 distinct CDR3 sequences, 95% of them seen just once. The CDR3 loop spans 15 amino acids. Trimming cost V 5 bases and J 4 bases; bases outside gene matches: 7. Germline CDR1 is MGHRA and CDR2 is YSYEKL. The sample comes from a study of CD8 T cells in Susac syndrome. From blood CD8+ and CD4+ T cells, TCR beta sequences were generated. Negative isolation was used for CD8+ and CD4+ T cells, and FACS enrichment was applied to TEMRA cells.

This clonotype originated in a human donor with multiple sclerosis. The V and J genes are TRBV4-1 and TRBJ2-3; 9 nucleotides agree with TRBD2. Source material: CD4+ T cells from PBMCs. CDR3 nucleotide sequence: TGCGCCAGCAGCAAGACGGGACTAGCTCCAGATACGCAGTATTTT. Amino acid sequence: CASSKTGLAPDTQYF.